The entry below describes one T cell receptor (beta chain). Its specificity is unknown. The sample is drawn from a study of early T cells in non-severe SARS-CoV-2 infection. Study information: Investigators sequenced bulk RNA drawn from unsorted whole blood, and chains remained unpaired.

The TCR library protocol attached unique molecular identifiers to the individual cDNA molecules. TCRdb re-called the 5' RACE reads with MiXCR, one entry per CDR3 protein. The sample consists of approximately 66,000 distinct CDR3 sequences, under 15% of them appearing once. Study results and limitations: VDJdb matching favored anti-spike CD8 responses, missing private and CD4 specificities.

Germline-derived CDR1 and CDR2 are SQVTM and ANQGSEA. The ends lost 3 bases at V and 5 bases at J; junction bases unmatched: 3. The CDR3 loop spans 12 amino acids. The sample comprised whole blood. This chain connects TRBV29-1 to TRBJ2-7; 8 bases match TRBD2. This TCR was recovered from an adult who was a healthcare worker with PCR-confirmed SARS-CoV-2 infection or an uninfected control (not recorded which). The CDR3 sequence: CSVDPGGDEQYF. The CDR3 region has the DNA TGCAGCGTTGACCCGGGAGGGGACGAGCAGTACTTC.